A selection of T cell receptor beta chains follows, all from one sample in a study of technical replicates of blood from a few donors. The assay was immunoSEQ multiplex PCR, and TCRdb's table has in-frame clones only and misses some. The table has 75,000 to 95,000 clones, almost 97% seen once; the top ten hold roughly 0.39%. Material for sequencing was T cells isolated from PBMCs. Receptors originate from a human donor in good health. Both conserved end residues are part of each CDR3. A D gene is named only where the DNA matches it firmly. Part of the rows lack a size; the others show once, few, many or a class for expanded clones.

V: TRBV5-1
J: TRBJ2-2
D: TRBD2
size: -
DNA: TGCGCCAGCAGCTTGGTTTTGGCGGGAGGGACCGGGGAGCTGTTTTTT
CDR3: CASSLVLAGGTGELFF

V: TRBV19
J: TRBJ2-3
D: TRBD1
size: -
DNA: TGTGCCAGTAAGGACAGGGGCACAGATACGCAGTATTTT
CDR3: CASKDRGTDTQYF

V: TRBV11-3
J: TRBJ1-2
D: TRBD1
size: -
DNA: TGTGCCAGCAGCCCCCCGGGACAGGGAAACTATGGCTACACCTTC
CDR3: CASSPPGQGNYGYTF

V: TRBV13
J: TRBJ2-7
D: TRBD2
size: -
DNA: TGTGCCAGCAGCTTAGACCCCGGGAGGCCCTACGAGCAGTACTTC
CDR3: CASSLDPGRPYEQYF

V: TRBV7-9
J: TRBJ1-2
D: TRBD1
size: -
DNA: TGTGCCAGCAGCCCCGGGACAGGAATTCTAGGCTACACCTTC
CDR3: CASSPGTGILGYTF

V: TRBV7-2
J: TRBJ1-2
D: -
size: -
DNA: TGTGCCAGCACCCTAGGTCAGGGAGGCGGGTATGGCTACACCTTC
CDR3: CASTLGQGGGYGYTF

V: TRBV7-2
J: TRBJ2-7
D: -
size: -
DNA: TGTGCCAGCAGCCAAGCAGCGGGTTTAAGCTCCTACGAGCAGTACTTC
CDR3: CASSQAAGLSSYEQYF

V: TRBV5-1
J: TRBJ1-2
D: -
size: -
DNA: TGCGCCAGCAGCTTGGGTACGGGAGCTCCCTATGGCTACACCTTC
CDR3: CASSLGTGAPYGYTF

V: TRBV19
J: TRBJ2-7
D: TRBD2
size: -
DNA: TGTGCCAGTACGGGCGGGAGGGCCTACGAGCAGTACTTC
CDR3: CASTGGRAYEQYF

V: TRBV6-5
J: TRBJ1-1
D: -
size: -
DNA: TGTGCCAGCAGTTACTCTAGGACAACTGAAGCTTTCTTT
CDR3: CASSYSRTTEAFF

V: TRBV10-1
J: TRBJ2-3
D: TRBD2
size: -
DNA: TGCGCCAGCAGTAGGACTAGCGGAGCCACAGATACGCAGTATTTT
CDR3: CASSRTSGATDTQYF

V: TRBV9
J: TRBJ2-3
D: -
size: -
DNA: TGTGCCAGCAGCCCCCGACAGGCCCAAGATACGCAGTATTTT
CDR3: CASSPRQAQDTQYF

V: TRBV4-3
J: TRBJ1-1
D: -
size: -
DNA: TGCGCCAGCAGCCAATGGGGCGCAGGTTCAATGAACACTGAAGCTTTCTTT
CDR3: CASSQWGAGSMNTEAFF

V: TRBV7-8
J: TRBJ2-1
D: TRBD2
size: once
DNA: TGTGCCAGCAGCTTCCTAGCGGCCCCATTACGATACAATGAGCAGTTCTTC
CDR3: CASSFLAAPLRYNEQFF

V: TRBV7-9
J: TRBJ1-5
D: -
size: -
DNA: TGTGCCAGCAGCTCGGTTAGCTATCAGCCCCAGCATTTT
CDR3: CASSSVSYQPQHF

V: TRBV30
J: TRBJ2-7
D: -
size: once
DNA: TGTGCCGGGGCCCCCGGACCCTCCTACGAGCAGTACTTC
CDR3: CAGAPGPSYEQYF

V: TRBV4-1
J: TRBJ1-6
D: -
size: -
DNA: TGCGCCAGCAGCCAAGGGACAGCTCTAGGGGCACCCCTCCACTTT
CDR3: CASSQGTALGAPLHF

V: TRBV28
J: TRBJ2-7
D: TRBD2
size: -
DNA: TGTGCCAGCAGGGACCCATTCCGGGAGGGCCTAGACGAGCAGTACTTC
CDR3: CASRDPFREGLDEQYF

V: TRBV30
J: TRBJ1-2
D: -
size: -
DNA: TGTGCCTGGGAGCGTCAGGGTTCAGATGGCTACACCTTC
CDR3: CAWERQGSDGYTF

V: TRBV6-6
J: TRBJ1-5
D: TRBD1
size: -
DNA: TGTGCCAGCAGTCATGGGACAGGGGGCAATCAGCCCCAGCATTTT
CDR3: CASSHGTGGNQPQHF

V: TRBV5-1
J: TRBJ2-2
D: -
size: -
DNA: TGCGCCAGCAGCGTGGTGGACTCTACCGGGGAGCTGTTTTTT
CDR3: CASSVVDSTGELFF

V: TRBV11-2
J: TRBJ2-7
D: -
size: -
DNA: TGTGCCAGCAGCTTAGGAACAGGGCGGAGCGAGCAGTACTTC
CDR3: CASSLGTGRSEQYF

V: TRBV14
J: TRBJ2-7
D: -
size: -
DNA: TGTGCCAGCAGCCAAGATTCAGGGGACTACGAGCAGTACTTC
CDR3: CASSQDSGDYEQYF

V: TRBV6-1
J: TRBJ1-5
D: -
size: -
DNA: TGTGCCAGCAGTGGCCCAGGGGTAGTTGACAATCAGCCCCAGCATTTT
CDR3: CASSGPGVVDNQPQHF

V: TRBV5-4
J: TRBJ2-7
D: -
size: -
DNA: TGTGCCGGGTCTGGGGGCTCGACCTACGAGCAGTACTTC
CDR3: CAGSGGSTYEQYF

V: TRBV4-2
J: TRBJ2-5
D: -
size: -
DNA: TGTGCCAGCAGCCAAGAGGCAACCGACAGCAGGGAGACCCAGTACTTC
CDR3: CASSQEATDSRETQYF

V: TRBV7-9
J: TRBJ2-5
D: -
size: -
DNA: TGTGCCAGCAGCATTAACTCCGGTGCTATCCAAGAGACCCAGTACTTC
CDR3: CASSINSGAIQETQYF

V: TRBV6-5
J: TRBJ1-2
D: TRBD1
size: -
DNA: TGTGCCAGCAGTTTCGGTGACAGGGACTATGGCTACACCTTC
CDR3: CASSFGDRDYGYTF

V: TRBV30
J: TRBJ2-2
D: TRBD1
size: -
DNA: TGTGCCTGGAGTGTTCCGGGACAGGGGAACACCGGGGAGCTGTTTTTT
CDR3: CAWSVPGQGNTGELFF

V: TRBV29-1
J: TRBJ2-1
D: TRBD2
size: -
DNA: TGCAGCGTGCTACGTGAGGAGCGGGGGGTCTCCTACAATGAGCAGTTCTTC
CDR3: CSVLREERGVSYNEQFF

V: TRBV6-1
J: TRBJ1-1
D: -
size: -
DNA: TGTGCCAGCCGGGACTTCAACACTGAAGCTTTCTTT
CDR3: CASRDFNTEAFF

V: TRBV4-2
J: TRBJ2-7
D: -
size: once
DNA: TGTGCCAGCAGCCAAGCCGCCGGGACTGCAACCTACGAGCAGTACTTC
CDR3: CASSQAAGTATYEQYF

V: TRBV5-4
J: TRBJ1-4
D: -
size: once
DNA: TGTGCCAGCCATTCCGCGGGGGGCCCTAATGAAAAACTGTTTTTT
CDR3: CASHSAGGPNEKLFF

V: TRBV13
J: TRBJ2-7
D: TRBD2
size: -
DNA: TGTGCCAGCAGCTTAGGACTAGCGTGGATCTACGAGCAGTACTTC
CDR3: CASSLGLAWIYEQYF

V: TRBV28
J: TRBJ1-1
D: TRBD1
size: -
DNA: TGTGCCAGCAGAACTCCGGGACAGAGCATGAACACTGAAGCTTTCTTT
CDR3: CASRTPGQSMNTEAFF

V: TRBV7-3
J: TRBJ2-1
D: -
size: -
DNA: TGTGCCAGCAGCTTAACGCAGGACTACAATGAGCAGTTCTTC
CDR3: CASSLTQDYNEQFF

V: TRBV7-2
J: TRBJ2-1
D: TRBD1
size: -
DNA: TGTGCCAGCAGCTTTTCGGGACAGTCCTACAATGAGCAGTTCTTC
CDR3: CASSFSGQSYNEQFF

V: TRBV10-3
J: TRBJ1-1
D: -
size: -
DNA: TGTGCCATCAGTCCGGGACTGAGGTCCACTGAAGCTTTCTTT
CDR3: CAISPGLRSTEAFF

V: TRBV11-2
J: TRBJ2-7
D: -
size: -
DNA: TGTGCCAGCAGCGCCGGGGAAAGGACCTACGAGCAGTACTTC
CDR3: CASSAGERTYEQYF

V: TRBV6-6
J: TRBJ2-1
D: -
size: -
DNA: TGTGCCAGCAGACCTTTCGGGGGACATGAGCAGTTCTTC
CDR3: CASRPFGGHEQFF

V: TRBV5-5
J: TRBJ2-1
D: TRBD1
size: -
DNA: TGTGCCAGCAGCTTGAGACAGGGCTACTTATCCTACAATGAGCAGTTCTTC
CDR3: CASSLRQGYLSYNEQFF

V: TRBV28
J: TRBJ2-5
D: -
size: -
DNA: TGTGCCAGCAGGGACGGAGGTGAAGAGACCCAGTACTTC
CDR3: CASRDGGEETQYF

V: TRBV5-4
J: TRBJ2-7
D: TRBD1
size: -
DNA: TGTGCCAGCAGCGACGGGACAGGGGCTTCAACACCATTCTACGAGCAGTACTTC
CDR3: CASSDGTGASTPFYEQYF

V: TRBV28
J: TRBJ2-7
D: -
size: -
DNA: TGTGCCAGCACCCTCGCCGTGGAGGGCGAATATTTTAACGAGCGGTACTTC
CDR3: CASTLAVEGEYFNERYF

V: TRBV19
J: TRBJ1-5
D: -
size: -
DNA: TGTGCCAGTAAATTATCAGGGGCGTCGCAGCCCCAGCATTTT
CDR3: CASKLSGASQPQHF

V: TRBV11-2
J: TRBJ2-7
D: TRBD1
size: -
DNA: TGTGCCAGCACCAAAGGACAGGGCTCCTACGAGCAGTACTTC
CDR3: CASTKGQGSYEQYF

V: TRBV10-3
J: TRBJ1-1
D: TRBD1
size: -
DNA: TGTGCCATGAGACAGGGGGACACTGAAGCTTTCTTT
CDR3: CAMRQGDTEAFF

V: TRBV7-3
J: TRBJ2-7
D: TRBD1
size: once
DNA: TGTGCCAGCAGCTTAGGGACAGAGACTTCCTACGAGCAGTACTTC
CDR3: CASSLGTETSYEQYF

V: TRBV7-9
J: TRBJ2-2
D: TRBD1
size: -
DNA: TGTGCCAGCAGCCCCGGACAGGGAAGTACCGGGGAGCTGTTTTTT
CDR3: CASSPGQGSTGELFF

V: TRBV5-5
J: TRBJ2-1
D: -
size: -
DNA: TGTGCCAGCAGCTTGGCGCGGTACAATGAGCAGTTCTTC
CDR3: CASSLARYNEQFF

V: TRBV28
J: TRBJ2-3
D: -
size: -
DNA: TGTGCCAGCAGTACCAACCGGGACTCGTCGACAGATACGCAGTATTTT
CDR3: CASSTNRDSSTDTQYF

V: TRBV28
J: TRBJ2-1
D: TRBD2
size: -
DNA: TGTGCCAGCAGTTTAACGACTCTAGCGGCGACCTACAATGAGCAGTTCTTC
CDR3: CASSLTTLAATYNEQFF